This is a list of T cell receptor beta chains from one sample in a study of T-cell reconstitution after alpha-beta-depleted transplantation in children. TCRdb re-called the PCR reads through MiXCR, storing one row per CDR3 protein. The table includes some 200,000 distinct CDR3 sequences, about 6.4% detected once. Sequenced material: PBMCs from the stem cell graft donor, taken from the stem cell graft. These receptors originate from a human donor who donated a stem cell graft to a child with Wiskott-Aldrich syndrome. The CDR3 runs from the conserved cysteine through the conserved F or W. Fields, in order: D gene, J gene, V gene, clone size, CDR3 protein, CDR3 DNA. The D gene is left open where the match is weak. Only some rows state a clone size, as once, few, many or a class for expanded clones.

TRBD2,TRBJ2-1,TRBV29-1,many,CSVDSGRTYNEQFF,TGCAGCGTGGATAGCGGGAGGACGTACAATGAGCAGTTCTTC
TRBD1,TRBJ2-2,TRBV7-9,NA,CASSFDRGLTGELFF,TGTGCCAGCAGCTTTGACAGGGGGCTTACCGGGGAGCTGTTTTTT
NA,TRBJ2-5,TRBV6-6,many,CASSYFTETQYF,TGTGCCAGCAGTTACTTTACGGAGACCCAGTACTTC
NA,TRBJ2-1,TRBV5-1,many,CASSLADLGSSYNEQFF,TGCGCCAGCAGCTTGGCCGATTTAGGGAGCTCCTACAATGAGCAGTTCTTC
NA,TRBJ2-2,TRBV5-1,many,CASSFGLIGVQGTGELFF,TGCGCCAGCAGTTTCGGACTTATAGGGGTCCAAGGGACCGGGGAGCTGTTTTTT
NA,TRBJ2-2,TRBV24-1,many,CATSENTGELFF,TGTGCCACCAGTGAGAACACCGGGGAGCTGTTTTTT
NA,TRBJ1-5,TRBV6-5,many,CASSLRMRDQPQHF,TGTGCCAGCAGTTTAAGAATGAGGGATCAGCCCCAGCATTTT
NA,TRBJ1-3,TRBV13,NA,CASSLRLGGTIYF,TGTGCCAGCAGCTTGCGTCTCGGGGGCACCATATATTTT
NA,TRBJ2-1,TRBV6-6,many,CASSYGQPNEQFF,TGTGCCAGCAGTTATGGACAGCCCAATGAGCAGTTCTTC
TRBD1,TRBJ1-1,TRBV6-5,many,CASSYGGQGNTEAFF,TGTGCCAGCAGTTACGGCGGACAGGGGAACACTGAAGCTTTCTTT
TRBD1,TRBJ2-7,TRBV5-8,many,CASSLKSGTGPYEQYF,TGTGCCAGCAGCCTGAAGTCCGGGACAGGGCCCTACGAGCAGTACTTC
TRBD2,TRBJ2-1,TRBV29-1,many,CSVEDTWTSPYNEQFF,TGCAGCGTTGAAGATACCTGGACTAGCCCTTACAATGAGCAGTTCTTC
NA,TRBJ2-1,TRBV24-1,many,CATSDWGYEQFF,TGTGCCACCAGTGATTGGGGTTATGAGCAGTTCTTC
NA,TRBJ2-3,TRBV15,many,CATSTSSHNTDTQYF,TGTGCCACCAGCACCTCAAGCCATAACACAGATACGCAGTATTTT
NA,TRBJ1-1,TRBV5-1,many,CASSGRDTTFF,TGCGCCAGCAGCGGCCGGGATACCACTTTCTTT
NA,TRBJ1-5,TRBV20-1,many,CSASSPGSQPQHF,TGCAGTGCTTCCTCCCCGGGGAGTCAGCCCCAGCATTTT
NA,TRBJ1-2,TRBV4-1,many,CASSQPSYGYTF,TGCGCCAGCAGCCAGCCTAGCTATGGCTACACCTTC
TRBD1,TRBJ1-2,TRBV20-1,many,CSARPGQKIYGYTF,TGCAGTGCTAGACCGGGACAGAAGATCTATGGCTACACCTTC
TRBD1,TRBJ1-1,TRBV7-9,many,CASSDRGVPGMNTEAFF,TGTGCCAGCAGTGACAGGGGCGTCCCTGGGATGAACACTGAAGCTTTCTTT
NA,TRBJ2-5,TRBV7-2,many,CASSQHRVETQYF,TGTGCCAGCAGTCAGCACAGGGTAGAGACCCAGTACTTC
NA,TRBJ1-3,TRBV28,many,CASRLYSGNTIYF,TGTGCCAGCAGACTATACTCTGGAAACACCATATATTTT
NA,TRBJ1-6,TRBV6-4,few,CAGPPGSSPLHF,TGTGCCGGCCCCCCGGGCTCTTCACCCCTCCACTTT
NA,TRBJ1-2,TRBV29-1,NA,CSVEAYGYTF,TGCAGCGTTGAAGCGTATGGCTACACCTTC
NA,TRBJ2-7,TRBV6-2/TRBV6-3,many,CASSIQRLGPSYEQYF,TGTGCCAGCAGTATCCAGAGGCTGGGACCCTCCTACGAGCAGTACTTC
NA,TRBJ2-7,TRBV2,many,CASSVGGRWEQYF,TGTGCCAGCAGTGTTGGTGGGAGATGGGAGCAGTACTTC